This T cell receptor (beta chain) was captured by sequencing in a study of response to subunit inactivated influenza vaccine. This clonotype was counted only a few times. What it binds is not known. CDR1 is SQVTM, CDR2 ANQGSEA, per germline. The length of the CDR3 is 15 residues. V shed 4 bases, J shed 2 bases, and the junction held 6 bases outside the gene matches. Whole-study findings and limits: Authors proposed each seasonal influenza vaccination draws in few new T cells.

TCRdb re-called the RT-PCR reads with MiXCR, one entry per CDR3 protein. The sample lists about 650,000 distinct CDR3 sequences, around a sixth occurring once. The input for sequencing was PBMCs from blood, taken 12 days after vaccination. The genes are TRBV29-1 and TRBJ2-2; 8 bases align to TRBD2. The sequence was collected from a man aged 45-60 years who received an inactivated influenza vaccine. In DNA, the CDR3 is TGCAGCGTTGTGATAAGCGGGAGCAACACCGGGGAGCTGTTTTTT. Translating gives CSVVISGSNTGELFF.